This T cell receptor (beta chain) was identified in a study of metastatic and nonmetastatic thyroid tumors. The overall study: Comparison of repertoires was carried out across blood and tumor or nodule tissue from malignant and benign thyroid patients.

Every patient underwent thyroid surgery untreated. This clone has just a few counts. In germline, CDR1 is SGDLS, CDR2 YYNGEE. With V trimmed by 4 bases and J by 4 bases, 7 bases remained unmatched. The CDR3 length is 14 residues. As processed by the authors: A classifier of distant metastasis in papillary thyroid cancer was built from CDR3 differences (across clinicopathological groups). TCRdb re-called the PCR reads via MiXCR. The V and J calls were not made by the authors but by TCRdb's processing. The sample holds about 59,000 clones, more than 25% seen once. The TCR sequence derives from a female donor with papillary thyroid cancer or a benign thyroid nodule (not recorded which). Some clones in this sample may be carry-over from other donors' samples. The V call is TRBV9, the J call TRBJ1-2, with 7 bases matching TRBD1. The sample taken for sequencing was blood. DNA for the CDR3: TGTGCCAGCAGCCCCCGACAGGGTTTCTATGGCTACACCTTC. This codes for CASSPRQGFYGYTF.